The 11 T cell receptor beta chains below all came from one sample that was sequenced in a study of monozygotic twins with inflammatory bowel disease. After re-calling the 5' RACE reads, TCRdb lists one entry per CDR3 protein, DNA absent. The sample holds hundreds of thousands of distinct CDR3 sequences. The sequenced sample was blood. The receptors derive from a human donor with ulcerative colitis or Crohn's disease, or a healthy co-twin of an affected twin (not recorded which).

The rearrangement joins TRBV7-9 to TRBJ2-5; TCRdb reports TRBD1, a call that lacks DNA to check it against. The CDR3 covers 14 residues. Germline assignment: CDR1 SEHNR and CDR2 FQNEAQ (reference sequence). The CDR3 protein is CASSSTGVGETQYF.

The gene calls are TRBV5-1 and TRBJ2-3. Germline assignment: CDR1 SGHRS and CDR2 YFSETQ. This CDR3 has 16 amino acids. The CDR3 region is CASSLGRGATTDTQYF.

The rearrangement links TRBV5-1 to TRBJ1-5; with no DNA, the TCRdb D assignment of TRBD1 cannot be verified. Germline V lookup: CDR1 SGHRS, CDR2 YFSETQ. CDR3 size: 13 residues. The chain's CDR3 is CASSPLGGQPQYF.

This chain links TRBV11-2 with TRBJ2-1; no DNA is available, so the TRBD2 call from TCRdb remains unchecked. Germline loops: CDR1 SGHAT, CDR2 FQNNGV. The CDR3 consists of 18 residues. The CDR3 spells CASSLRPLAGGPSNEQFF.

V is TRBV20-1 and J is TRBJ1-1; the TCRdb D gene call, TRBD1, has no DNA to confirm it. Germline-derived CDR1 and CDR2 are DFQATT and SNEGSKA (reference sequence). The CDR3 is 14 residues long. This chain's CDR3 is CSARDGGRVVGAFF.

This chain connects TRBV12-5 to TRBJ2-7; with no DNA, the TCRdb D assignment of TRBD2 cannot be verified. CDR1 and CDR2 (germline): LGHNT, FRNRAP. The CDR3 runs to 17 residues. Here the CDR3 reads CASGLGLAGGLLYEQYF.

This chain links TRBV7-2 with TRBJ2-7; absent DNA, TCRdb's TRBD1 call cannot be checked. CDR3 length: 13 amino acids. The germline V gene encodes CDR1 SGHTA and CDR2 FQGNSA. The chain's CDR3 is CASRLDRGDEQYF.

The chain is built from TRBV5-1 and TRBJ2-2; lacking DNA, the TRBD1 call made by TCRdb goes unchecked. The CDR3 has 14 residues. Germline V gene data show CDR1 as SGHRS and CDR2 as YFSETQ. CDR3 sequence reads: CASEGGRSTGELFF.

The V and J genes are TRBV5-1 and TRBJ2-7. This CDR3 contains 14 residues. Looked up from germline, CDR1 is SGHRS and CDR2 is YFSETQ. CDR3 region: CASSLESAVYEQYF.

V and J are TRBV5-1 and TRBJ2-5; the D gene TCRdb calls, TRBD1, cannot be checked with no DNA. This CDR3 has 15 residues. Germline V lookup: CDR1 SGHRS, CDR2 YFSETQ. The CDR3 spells CASSAIGTGAETQYF.

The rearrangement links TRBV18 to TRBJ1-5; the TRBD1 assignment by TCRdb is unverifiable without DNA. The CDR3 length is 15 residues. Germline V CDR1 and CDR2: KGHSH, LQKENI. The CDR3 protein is CASSPTRTGEQPQHF.